What follows describes a single T cell receptor beta chain. The antigen is unknown. The source of the sample is a study of T cell repertoires in cytomegalovirus infection. Study background: Based on public TCR beta signatures, there were indications of CMV infection and of a matching HLA type.

Findings of the study overall: Dominant in the ex vivo response were TCR beta clonotypes restricted by HLA-C and specific for CMV. Identification of carriers of CMV plus the relevant HLA was performed using cumulative public TCR beta family frequency.

TCRdb analysed the reads with MiXCR anew, one entry per CDR3 protein. The table records around 450,000 distinct CDR3 sequences, roughly 30% of them present only once. V was clipped by 7 bases and J by 0 bases, with 13 bases between them. This CDR3 region has 14 residues. Germline V gives CDR1 MDHEN, CDR2 SYDVKM. The chain is built from TRBV28 and TRBJ2-7; D uncertain. The source material was PBMCs. This TCR was recovered from a human donor in good health (CMV status not recorded). Some clones in this sample may be carry-over from other donors' samples. CDR3 bases: TGTGCCAGCATTCTATCTGCAACCTCCTACGAGCAGTACTTC. This codes for CASILSATSYEQYF.